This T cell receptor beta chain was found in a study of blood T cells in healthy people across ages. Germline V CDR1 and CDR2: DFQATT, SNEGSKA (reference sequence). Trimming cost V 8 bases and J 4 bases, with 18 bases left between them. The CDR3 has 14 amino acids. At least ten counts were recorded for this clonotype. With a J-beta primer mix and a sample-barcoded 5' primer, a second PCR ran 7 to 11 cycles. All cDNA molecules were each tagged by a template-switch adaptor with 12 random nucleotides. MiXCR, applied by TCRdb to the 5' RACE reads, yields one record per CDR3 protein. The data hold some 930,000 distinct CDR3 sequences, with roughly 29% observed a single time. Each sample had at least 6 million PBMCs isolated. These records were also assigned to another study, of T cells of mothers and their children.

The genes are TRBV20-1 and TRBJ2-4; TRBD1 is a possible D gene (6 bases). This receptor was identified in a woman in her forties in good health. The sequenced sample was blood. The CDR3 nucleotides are TGCAGTCTTCCCCCCGGGACAACTAAAAACATTCAGTACTTC. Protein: CSLPPGTTKNIQYF.